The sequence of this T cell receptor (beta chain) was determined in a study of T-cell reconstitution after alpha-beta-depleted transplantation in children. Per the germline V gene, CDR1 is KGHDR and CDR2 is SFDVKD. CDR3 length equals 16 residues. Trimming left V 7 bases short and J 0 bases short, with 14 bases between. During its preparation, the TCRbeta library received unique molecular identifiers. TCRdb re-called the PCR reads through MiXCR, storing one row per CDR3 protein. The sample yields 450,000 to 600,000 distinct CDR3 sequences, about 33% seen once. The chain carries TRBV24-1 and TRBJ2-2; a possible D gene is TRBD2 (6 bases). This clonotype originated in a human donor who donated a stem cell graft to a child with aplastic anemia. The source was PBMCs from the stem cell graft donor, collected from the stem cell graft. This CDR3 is CATSDPQRANTGELFF. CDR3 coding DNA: TGTGCCACCAGCGACCCTCAGCGGGCGAACACCGGGGAGCTGTTTTTT.